The rows below give T cell receptor beta chains drawn from one sample of a study of T cell responses to AZD1222 COVID-19 vaccine. Here immunoSEQ multiplex PCR was the method, and the copy in TCRdb shows in-frame clones only, minus some. The table has about 92,000 clones, roughly nine tenths seen once; the top ten hold roughly 7.5%. Specimen: peripheral blood, collected on day 0 of AZD1222 vaccination. The receptors shown here come from an adult in good health. CDR3s include the opening cysteine and the closing phenylalanine or tryptophan. The D gene is left open where the match is weak. A clone size is listed for some rows: how often the clone was seen (once, few, many), or a class if it is expanded.

j_gene | v_gene | d_gene | abundance | CDR3aa | CDR3nt
TRBJ1-5 | TRBV12-5 | - | - | CASGLTSNQPQHF | TGTGCTAGTGGTTTGACGAGCAATCAGCCCCAGCATTTT
TRBJ1-5 | TRBV21-1 | - | - | CASSKGQGKQPQHF | TGTGCCAGCAGCAAAGGACAGGGGAAGCAGCCCCAGCATTTT
TRBJ2-7 | TRBV27 | TRBD1 | - | CASSPRTGGPYEQYF | TGTGCCAGCAGTCCACGGACAGGGGGGCCCTACGAGCAGTACTTC
TRBJ2-6 | TRBV4-2 | - | few | CASSQEGSSGANVLTF | TGTGCCAGCAGCCAAGAAGGAAGCTCTGGGGCCAACGTCCTGACTTTC
TRBJ2-4 | TRBV7-2 | - | once | CASSFKGAKNIQYF | TGTGCCAGCAGCTTTAAGGGAGCCAAAAACATTCAGTACTTC
TRBJ1-1 | TRBV9 | TRBD1 | - | CASSRTGAEAFF | TGTGCCAGCAGCAGGACAGGGGCTGAAGCTTTCTTT
TRBJ1-6 | TRBV10-3 | - | few | CAISETANSPLHF | TGTGCCATCAGTGAGACAGCCAATTCACCCCTCCACTTT
TRBJ1-2 | TRBV15 | TRBD1 | - | CATSRDGTGYYGYTF | TGTGCCACCAGCAGAGATGGGACAGGGTACTATGGCTACACCTTC
TRBJ1-2 | TRBV3-1/TRBV3-2 | - | - | CASSPPGRDGYTF | TGTGCCAGCAGCCCCCCCGGCAGGGATGGCTACACCTTC
TRBJ2-2 | TRBV9 | - | - | CASSVGGTNTGELFF | TGTGCCAGCAGCGTAGGGGGGACGAACACCGGGGAGCTGTTTTTT
TRBJ1-6 | TRBV15 | TRBD1 | - | CATRIWTGGENSPLHF | TGTGCCACCAGAATCTGGACAGGGGGCGAGAATTCACCCCTCCACTTT
TRBJ1-2 | TRBV15 | TRBD1 | - | CATSRDGTGYGYTF | TGTGCCACCAGCAGAGACGGGACAGGCTATGGCTACACCTTC
TRBJ1-6 | TRBV5-1 | TRBD1 | - | CASSSGQGAGNSPLHF | TGCGCCAGCAGCTCGGGACAGGGGGCTGGGAATTCACCCCTCCACTTT
TRBJ1-2 | TRBV7-2 | TRBD1 | - | CASSPGQKDGYTF | TGTGCCAGCAGCCCGGGACAGAAGGATGGCTACACCTTC
TRBJ2-5 | TRBV7-2 | - | once | CASSRGGETQYF | TGTGCCAGCAGTAGGGGCGGGGAGACCCAGTACTTC
TRBJ2-1 | TRBV2 | TRBD2 | - | CASSVRLAGDNEQFF | TGTGCCAGCAGTGTTAGACTAGCGGGAGACAATGAGCAGTTCTTC
TRBJ2-6 | TRBV11-2 | - | - | CASSRPDSGANVLTF | TGTGCCAGCTCCCGACCGGACTCTGGGGCCAACGTCCTGACTTTC
TRBJ1-1 | TRBV6-5 | TRBD1 | - | CASRVTGANTEAFF | TGTGCCAGCAGGGTCACAGGGGCGAACACTGAAGCTTTCTTT
TRBJ1-4 | TRBV27 | - | - | CASSFFPWGGANEKLFF | TGTGCCAGCAGTTTCTTCCCCTGGGGAGGGGCTAATGAAAAACTGTTTTTT
TRBJ1-5 | TRBV10-3 | - | - | CAISEGAWEPQHF | TGTGCCATCAGTGAAGGGGCGTGGGAGCCCCAGCATTTT
TRBJ1-5 | TRBV25-1 | TRBD1 | - | CASSDGTGRQPQHF | TGTGCCAGCAGTGATGGGACAGGGCGCCAGCCCCAGCATTTT
TRBJ1-5 | TRBV7-2 | - | - | CASSFLTSQPTQPQHF | TGTGCCAGCAGCTTCCTGACCTCCCAGCCCACGCAGCCCCAGCATTTT
TRBJ2-5 | TRBV19 | - | - | CASSIGGETQYF | TGTGCCAGTAGTATAGGAGGGGAGACCCAGTACTTC
TRBJ1-2 | TRBV4-2 | - | - | CASSQASGFGGHLFYGYTF | TGTGCCAGCAGCCAAGCCTCGGGCTTCGGGGGGCACCTCTTCTATGGCTACACCTTC
TRBJ1-1 | TRBV9 | TRBD1 | - | CASSARQGVETEAFF | TGTGCCAGCAGCGCAAGACAGGGGGTAGAGACTGAAGCTTTCTTT
TRBJ1-1 | TRBV7-9 | TRBD1 | - | CASSSDRGTLGTEAFF | TGTGCCAGCAGCAGCGACAGGGGTACCCTGGGCACTGAAGCTTTCTTT
TRBJ1-5 | TRBV1 | - | - | CTSSQEPDRVGQPQHF | TGCACCAGCAGCCAAGAACCGGACAGGGTGGGTCAGCCCCAGCATTTT
TRBJ2-3 | TRBV19 | TRBD2 | - | CASSNRGGTDTQYF | TGTGCCAGTAGTAACCGGGGGGGCACAGATACGCAGTATTTT
TRBJ2-2 | TRBV6-5 | TRBD1 | - | CASRAGTVNTGELFF | TGTGCCAGCAGGGCCGGGACAGTTAACACCGGGGAGCTGTTTTTT
TRBJ1-2 | TRBV7-6 | TRBD1 | - | CASSPRGRGYYGYTF | TGTGCCAGCAGCCCCAGGGGGCGGGGATACTATGGCTACACCTTC
TRBJ2-5 | TRBV30 | - | - | CAWSRGGIQETQYF | TGTGCCTGGAGCAGGGGAGGGATTCAAGAGACCCAGTACTTC
TRBJ2-7 | TRBV11-2 | TRBD2 | - | CASSLGLAGTYEQYF | TGTGCCAGCAGCTTAGGTCTAGCGGGGACCTACGAGCAGTACTTC
TRBJ2-1 | TRBV24-1 | - | once | CATESSRNEQFF | TGTGCCACCGAATCTAGTCGCAATGAGCAGTTCTTC
TRBJ1-3 | TRBV6-5 | - | - | CASSLYSGNTIYF | TGTGCCAGCAGTCTATACTCTGGAAACACCATATATTTT
TRBJ2-7 | TRBV3-1/TRBV3-2 | TRBD2 | - | CASSRRLAGESEQYF | TGTGCCAGCAGCCGCAGACTAGCGGGAGAATCGGAGCAGTACTTC
TRBJ2-7 | TRBV28 | - | - | CASSLHQSPYEQYF | TGTGCCAGCAGTTTACACCAGTCCCCCTACGAGCAGTACTTC
TRBJ2-3 | TRBV9 | - | - | CASSGQNTDTQYF | TGTGCCAGCAGCGGACAGAACACAGATACGCAGTATTTT
TRBJ2-7 | TRBV11-2 | - | - | CASSLDLGRTSVF | TGTGCCAGCAGCTTAGATCTCGGAAGGACATCTGTCTTC
TRBJ2-3 | TRBV28 | - | - | CASSLFTSTDTQYF | TGTGCCAGCAGTTTGTTCACTAGCACAGATACGCAGTATTTT
TRBJ2-1 | TRBV19 | - | - | CASRMGRGAGDNEQFF | TGTGCCAGTAGGATGGGCAGAGGAGCAGGCGACAATGAGCAGTTCTTC
TRBJ2-3 | TRBV24-1 | TRBD1 | - | CATSDPGQGFPDTQYF | TGTGCCACCAGTGACCCGGGACAGGGTTTTCCGGATACGCAGTATTTT
TRBJ2-7 | TRBV12-3/TRBV12-4 | TRBD1 | - | CASSLKTGLLQYF | TGTGCCAGCAGTCTAAAGACAGGGCTCTTGCAGTACTTC
TRBJ1-2 | TRBV7-9 | - | - | CAIRWGKYGYTF | TGTGCCATTCGGTGGGGGAAATATGGCTACACCTTC
TRBJ1-3 | TRBV6-5 | TRBD1 | once | CASLDRGLNGNTIYF | TGTGCCAGCCTAGACAGGGGGCTTAATGGAAACACCATATATTTT
TRBJ1-5 | TRBV18 | TRBD1 | - | CASSPGGTGREPQHF | TGTGCCAGCTCACCAGGGGGGACAGGTCGGGAGCCCCAGCATTTT
TRBJ1-1 | TRBV6-5 | - | once | CASSRRTEAFF | TGTGCCAGCAGTCGAAGGACTGAAGCTTTCTTT
TRBJ1-2 | TRBV4-1 | TRBD1 | once | CASSQEDRGYGYTF | TGCGCCAGCAGCCAAGAGGACAGGGGATATGGCTACACCTTC
TRBJ2-7 | TRBV4-2 | - | few | CASSQGTASYEQYF | TGTGCCAGCAGCCAAGGGACAGCAAGCTACGAGCAGTACTTC
TRBJ2-7 | TRBV19 | - | - | CAVPGGRTYEQYF | TGTGCCGTACCTGGCGGGCGAACCTACGAGCAGTACTTC
TRBJ2-2 | TRBV6-1 | TRBD2 | - | CASRERGGSTGELFF | TGTGCCAGCCGTGAGCGGGGGGGAAGCACCGGGGAGCTGTTTTTT
TRBJ1-6 | TRBV19 | TRBD1 | once | CASSFRGPGNSPLHF | TGTGCCAGTAGTTTCAGGGGGCCGGGAAATTCACCCCTCCACTTT
TRBJ1-2 | TRBV27 | - | - | CASSFSGTSSYGYTF | TGTGCCAGCAGTTTCTCAGGGACCTCCAGCTATGGCTACACCTTC
TRBJ2-3 | TRBV4-1 | TRBD1 | - | CASSQPRDREAEDTQYF | TGCGCCAGCAGCCAACCTCGGGACAGGGAGGCAGAAGATACGCAGTATTTT
TRBJ2-1 | TRBV3-1/TRBV3-2 | - | once | CASSQTRVTGEQFF | TGTGCCAGCAGCCAGACCAGGGTAACGGGTGAGCAGTTCTTC
TRBJ2-1 | TRBV6-5 | - | - | CASQDPYEQFF | TGTGCCAGCCAAGACCCCTATGAGCAGTTCTTC
TRBJ1-6 | TRBV19 | - | - | CASSSTSGTAYNSPLHF | TGTGCCAGTAGTTCCACCTCAGGGACCGCGTATAATTCACCCCTCCACTTT
TRBJ1-2 | TRBV9 | TRBD1 | - | CASSVGGPDRGPNGYTF | TGTGCCAGCAGCGTAGGGGGTCCGGACAGGGGGCCGAATGGCTACACCTTC